One sample yielded the 5 T cell receptor beta chains listed below, sequenced in a study of PD-L1 blockade in urothelial cancer. Noted time point: pretreatment peripheral blood. TCRdb's copy holds only in-frame clones and misses some; the assay was immunoSEQ multiplex PCR. The table records more than 90,000 clones, around 86% of them present only once. Source: PBMCs, taken around atezolizumab (anti-PD-L1) treatment. The receptor source for this set is a man in his sixties with urothelial cancer.

The chain combines TRBV27 with TRBJ2-2; TRBD1 might be the D (5 bases). CDR3 length: 17 residues. Germline CDR1 is MNHEY and CDR2 is SMNVEV (reference sequence). V lost 2 bases, J lost 6 bases, and 19 bases lay in between. The CDR3 loop reads CASSLGPQVGASGELFF. The CDR3 DNA follows: TGTGCCAGCAGTTTAGGGCCCCAGGTTGGGGCTTCCGGGGAGCTGTTTTTT.

This chain connects TRBV9 to TRBJ2-7; the match to TRBD1 covers 7 bases. The CDR3 totals 12 residues. The V gene end was trimmed by 5 bases and the J gene end by 4 bases; junction bases not matched to a gene: 3. The germline gives CDR1 SGDLS, CDR2 YYNGEE. The CDR3 region is CASSGTEYEQYF. Here the CDR3 DNA reads TGTGCCAGCAGTGGGACAGAGTACGAGCAGTACTTC. The variable domain in full, with the rest retrieved from reference TRBV9 and TRBJ2-7, is DSGVTQTPKHLITATGQRVTLRCSPRSGDLSVYWYQQSLDQGLQFLIQYYNGEERAKGNILERFSAQQFPDLHSELNLSSLELGDSALYFCASSGTEYEQYFGPGTRLTVT.

The chain is built from TRBV11-3 and TRBJ1-1; tentatively, D is TRBD1 (6 bases). The CDR3 totals 14 residues. V dropped 8 bases and J dropped 2 bases, with 15 bases sitting between them. Germline V gene sequence: CDR1 SGHNT, CDR2 YENEEA. The CDR3 is CASATWTANTEAFF. DNA of the CDR3: TGTGCCAGCGCAACCTGGACAGCCAACACTGAAGCTTTCTTT.

V is TRBV11-2 and J is TRBJ1-2; TRBD1 aligns across 9 bases. There are 15 residues in the CDR3. The germline gives CDR1 SGHAT, CDR2 FQNNGV. V lost 3 bases to trimming and J lost 6 bases; unmatched junction nucleotides: 8. As DNA, the CDR3 is TGTGCCAGCAGCTTGGCTGACAGGGGGGTTGATGGCTACACCTTC. It translates to CASSLADRGVDGYTF.

V is TRBV6-6 and J is TRBJ2-6; TRBD1 is a possible D gene (5 bases). CDR1 MNHNY and CDR2 SVGAGI come from the germline V gene (reference sequence). The CDR3 contains 16 residues. The V gene lost 9 bases and the J gene lost 0 bases, with 15 bases spanning the gap. The CDR3 sequence is CASRFPGNSGANVLTF. Written as DNA, the CDR3 is TGTGCCAGTCGATTTCCAGGGAACTCTGGGGCCAACGTCCTGACTTTC.